Reported below is one T cell receptor beta chain. An end of the junction does not agree with germline; a read error may underlie this. The CDR3 has 14 residues. Per the germline V gene, CDR1 is SSHAT and CDR2 is FNYEAQ (reference sequence). These data belong to a study of blood T cells in healthy people across ages. Using a J-beta primer mix together with a sample-barcoded 5' primer, a second PCR was run for roughly 6 to 11 cycles. TCRdb passed the 5' RACE reads through MiXCR, listing each CDR3 protein once. The sample yields roughly 900,000 distinct CDR3 sequences, about 44% seen once. The source material was blood. The gene calls are TRBV7-7 and TRBJ2-7, with a possible D match to TRBD2 (6 bases). The TCR comes from a man aged 25-40 years in good health. CDR3 amino acids: CASSLGPRGYEQYF. CDR3 coding DNA: TGTGCTAGCAGCTTAGGCCCCCGGGGGTACGAGCAGTACTTC.